This TCR beta chain was obtained from a study of T-cell memory formation after mild COVID-19. TCR alpha and TCR beta cDNA libraries with sample barcodes and UMIs came from 5'RACE using constant-segment primers. MiXCR, run by TCRdb on the 5' RACE reads, gives a single entry per CDR3 protein. This repertoire shows some 290,000 distinct CDR3 sequences, about a sixth found once; its top ten account for 22%. Germline V gives CDR1 SGDLS, CDR2 YYNGEE. Trimming removed 4 bases from V and 5 bases from J; junction bases left unmatched: 17. There are 20 residues in the CDR3. The TCR was taken from a man aged 18 to 29 who had mild COVID-19 (a few samples of this study predate the infection). Cell type and time point are not known. The chain combines TRBV9 with TRBJ2-2, with 13 bases that match TRBD2. The sequencing sample was made of PBMCs or a T cell subset sorted from them (not recorded which). The CDR3 sequence: CASSPRPQALAGGPTGELFF. The CDR3 bases are TGTGCCAGCAGCCCCCGTCCCCAGGCACTAGCGGGGGGGCCGACCGGGGAGCTGTTTTTT.